Each of the 22 T cell receptor beta chains below was sequenced from the same sample in a study of PD-1 blockade in classical Hodgkin lymphoma. Relapses following autologous stem cell transplantation were seen in all patients, with brentuximab vedotin exposure varying. CD8+ T cell isolation from thawed PBMCs was performed by magnetic negative selection. Using immunoSEQ multiplex PCR, the repertoire was profiled, and TCRdb retains in-frame clones only, with some absent. Of around 1,600 clones listed, over 55% were seen once; the top ten hold around 48%. The sample was CD8+ T cells from blood, taken at baseline. The receptors were gathered from a human donor with classical Hodgkin lymphoma.

The chain combines TRBV20-1 with TRBJ2-7; no definite D call. This CDR3 has 11 amino acids. Trimming cost V 0 bases and J 3 bases, with 3 bases left between them. Germline V gives CDR1 DFQATT, CDR2 SNEGSKA (reference sequence). The CDR3 coding sequence is TGCAGTGCTAGAGACAGCTACGAGCAGTACGTC. This codes for CSARDSYEQYV.

This clone was counted once. The chain links TRBV7-9 to TRBJ2-5; the D is unclear. The better agreement between TRBJ2-7 and the DNA end casts doubt on the J call. This CDR3 comprises 14 residues. Germline loops: CDR1 SEHNR, CDR2 FQNEAQ (reference sequence). Here the CDR3 DNA reads TGTGCCAGCAGCCGTCCCGGATTTTCGTACGAGCAGTACTTC. Encoded protein: CASSRPGFSYEQYF.

This clone was observed a single time. The chain is built from TRBV11-2 and TRBJ2-3; D possibly corresponds to TRBD1 (7 bases). V lost 0 bases to trimming and J lost 5 bases, with 18 bases between them. The CDR3 runs 17 residues. Germline CDR1 is SGHAT and CDR2 is FQNNGV. The CDR3 loop reads CASSLERGRGARDTQYF. The CDR3 DNA reads as TGTGCCAGCAGCTTAGAACGGGGCAGGGGGGCCCGAGATACGCAGTATTTT.

This clone was seen only a few times. The V call is TRBV27, the J call TRBJ1-1, with D unresolved. V lost 2 bases to trimming and J lost 4 bases, with 11 bases between them. This CDR3 has 14 residues. Germline V gene sequence: CDR1 MNHEY, CDR2 SMNVEV (reference sequence). The chain's CDR3 is CASSLTNGGTEAFF. The CDR3 DNA sequence: TGTGCCAGCAGTTTAACGAATGGTGGCACTGAAGCTTTCTTT.

The genes are TRBV19 and TRBJ2-3; D might be TRBD1 (5 bases). V shed 4 bases and J shed 6 bases, with 11 bases lying between them. CDR3 size: 13 residues. From germline, CDR1 is LNHDA and CDR2 SQIVND (reference sequence). For the CDR3, the DNA is TGTGCCAGTAGTAGGGGCATGGGGGATACGCAGTATTTT. Its translation: CASSRGMGDTQYF. Full variable domain (missing parts from reference TRBV19 and TRBJ2-3): DGGITQSPKYLFRKEGQNVTLSCEQNLNHDAMYWYRQDPGQGLRLIYYSQIVNDFQKGDIAEGYSVSREKKESFPLTVTSAQKNPTAFYLCASSRGMGDTQYFGPGTRLTVL.

The rearrangement links TRBV6-5 to TRBJ1-5; maybe TRBD1 (5 bases). V was cut by 5 bases and J by 0 bases, with 11 bases left in between. The CDR3 has 15 amino acids. Germline CDR1 reads MNHEY; CDR2 reads SVGAGI. The CDR3 reads CASSADTSSNQPQHF. In DNA form, the CDR3 reads TGTGCCAGCAGTGCGGACACCAGTAGCAATCAGCCCCAGCATTTT.

V usage is TRBV11-3 and J usage is TRBJ1-1, with 9 nucleotides matching TRBD1. CDR1 is SGHNT and CDR2 is YENEEA in the germline V gene. Trimming took 5 bases from V and 3 from J; bases not matched to a gene: 4. CDR3 length: 14 amino acids. CDR3 amino acids: CASSLTGGHTEAFF. The CDR3 nucleotides read TGTGCCAGCAGCCTGACAGGGGGGCACACTGAAGCTTTCTTT.

CDR3 sequence reads: CASASSGWGEQYF. CDR3 nucleotide sequence: TGTGCCAGCGCTAGCAGTGGGTGGGGCGAGCAGTACTTC. The chain has TRBV6-5 and TRBJ2-7, with D possibly being TRBD2 (5 bases). The ends were cut back, 8 bases at V and 6 bases at J, with 17 bases in the middle. This CDR3 spans 13 amino acids. From germline, CDR1 is MNHEY and CDR2 SVGAGI.

The chain joins TRBV19 to TRBJ1-1; unclear D gene. Germline CDR1 LNHDA, CDR2 SQIVND (reference sequence). V shed 2 bases and J shed 1 base, with 5 bases lying between them. CDR3 length: 13 amino acids. CDR3 sequence: CASSISGNTEAFF. CDR3 in DNA: TGTGCCAGTAGTATAAGTGGGAACACTGAAGCTTTCTTT.

The gene calls are TRBV27 and TRBJ2-5; D perhaps matches TRBD1 (6 bases). Judging by the DNA end, TRBJ2-7 fits better; the J call may be wrong. The CDR3 extends over 12 amino acids. Germline V gene lookup returns CDR1 MNHEY and CDR2 SMNVEV (reference sequence). The CDR3 sequence: CASRDSSYEQYF. The DNA for the CDR3 is TGTGCCAGCAGGGACAGCTCCTACGAGCAGTACTTC.

The chain joins TRBV21-1 to TRBJ1-1. TRBV21-1 is flagged as a pseudogene. The CDR3 has 15 amino acids. Here the CDR3 reads CASSKGDQESTEAFF. The CDR3 bases are TGTGCCAGCAGCAAAGGGGACCAGGAATCCACTGAAGCTTTCTTT.

This clone was detected only a few times. V gene TRBV19 combines with J gene TRBJ1-1; TRBD1 is a possible D gene (6 bases). CDR1 LNHDA and CDR2 SQIVND come from the germline V gene (reference sequence). The CDR3 spans 14 residues. Trimming removed 6 bases at V and 1 base at J, with 12 bases between. The CDR3 sequence: CASSAGTSNTEAFF. CDR3 in DNA: TGTGCCAGTAGCGCAGGGACATCGAACACTGAAGCTTTCTTT.

The rearrangement uses TRBV9 and TRBJ1-1; possibly TRBD1 for D (5 bases). CDR1 SGDLS and CDR2 YYNGEE come from the germline V gene. The germline V and J ends were trimmed by 2 bases and 3 bases, with 17 bases remaining between them. The CDR3 is made up of 16 amino acids. The CDR3 coding sequence is TGTGCCAGCAGCGTCTCCGGGACGGGGGTAGACACTGAAGCTTTCTTT. The encoded protein is CASSVSGTGVDTEAFF. The full variable domain, in which reference TRBV9 and TRBJ1-1 provide the parts outside the CDR3, is DSGVTQTPKHLITATGQRVTLRCSPRSGDLSVYWYQQSLDQGLQFLIQYYNGEERAKGNILERFSAQQFPDLHSELNLSSLELGDSALYFCASSVSGTGVDTEAFFGQGTRLTVV.

The chain combines TRBV6-5 with TRBJ1-2, with no clear D. V gave up 3 bases and J gave up 0 bases, with 11 bases separating them. The germline CDR1 and CDR2 sequences are MNHEY and SVGAGI. The CDR3 is 15 residues long. The CDR3 loop reads CASSYNGVTNYGYTF. Written as DNA, the CDR3 is TGTGCCAGCAGTTATAACGGGGTGACTAACTATGGCTACACCTTC.

The V gene is TRBV5-6, the J gene TRBJ1-3, with D unclear. CDR3 length: 14 residues. The germline gives CDR1 SGHDT, CDR2 YYEEEE. The germline V and J ends were trimmed by 2 bases and 1 base, with 7 bases remaining between them. For the CDR3, the DNA is TGTGCCAGCAGCTTTGTCAGATCTGGAAACACCATATATTTT. Amino acids: CASSFVRSGNTIYF.

CDR3 in DNA: TGTGCCAGCAGTGAGGAGGGGGCGGGTACTGAAGCTTTCTTT. This translates into CASSEEGAGTEAFF. The V gene is TRBV2, the J gene TRBJ1-1, with 7 bases fitting TRBD1. J lost 5 bases, V lost 3 bases, and 6 bases had no gene match. The CDR3 has 14 amino acids. CDR1 is SNHLY, CDR2 FYNNEI, per germline. The complete variable domain, with remaining parts taken from reference TRBV2 and TRBJ1-1, reads EPEVTQTPSHQVTQMGQEVILRCVPISNHLYFYWYRQILGQKVEFLVSFYNNEISEKSEIFDDQFSVERPDGSNFTLKIRSTKLEDSAMYFCASSEEGAGTEAFFGQGTRLTVV.

V usage is TRBV5-1 and J usage is TRBJ2-3; TRBD1 or TRBD2 may be the D gene (5 bases each). V gave up 0 bases and J gave up 3 bases, with 14 bases separating them. The CDR3 has 16 amino acids. Germline-derived CDR1 and CDR2 are SGHRS and YFSETQ. The DNA of the CDR3 is TGCGCCAGCAGCTTGGGGGACGGTACCATGACAGATACGCAGTATTTT. It codes for CASSLGDGTMTDTQYF.

By frequency in the sample, this clone is large. This rearrangement joins TRBV7-9 to TRBJ1-1, with D uncertain. CDR3 length equals 15 residues. From germline, CDR1 is SEHNR and CDR2 FQNEAQ (reference sequence). V was clipped by 5 bases and J by 0 bases, with 13 bases between them. The CDR3 is CASSPAEGLNTEAFF. The DNA of the CDR3 is TGTGCCAGCAGCCCAGCGGAAGGGTTGAACACTGAAGCTTTCTTT.

CDR3 sequence reads: CASSFLTGLNTEAFF. CDR3 bases: TGTGCCAGCAGCTTCCTAACAGGGCTGAACACTGAAGCTTTCTTT. The chain employs TRBV11-1 and TRBJ1-1; tentatively, D is TRBD1 (6 bases). The V end was cut by 3 bases, the J end by 0 bases, with 11 bases between. The CDR3 loop spans 15 amino acids. Germline V gives CDR1 SGHAT, CDR2 FQDESV (reference sequence).

This clone was seen a handful of times. Different DNA sequences within this sample yield the same CDR3. The chain uses TRBV11-2 and TRBJ1-1, with a tentative D call TRBD1 (5 bases). The V gene's germline CDR1 is SGHAT and CDR2 FQNNGV. V was trimmed by 1 base and J by 3 bases, leaving 9 bases between them. The length of the CDR3 is 14 residues. CDR3 bases: TGTGCCAGCAGCTTAGCGGGGGGTCACACTGAAGCTTTCTTT. It yields the protein CASSLAGGHTEAFF.

This clone was seen only a few times. The chain carries TRBV6-1 and TRBJ2-7; a weak D match, TRBD2 (7 bases). Trimming stripped 10 bases from V and 7 bases from J, with 14 bases between. There are 11 residues in the CDR3. The germline gives CDR1 MNHNS, CDR2 SASEGT. Here the CDR3 reads CATLGGHEQYF. The CDR3 region has the DNA TGTGCCACACTGGGGGGGCATGAGCAGTACTTC.

The chain recombines TRBV6-6 with TRBJ2-1, with D unresolved. The CDR3 totals 12 residues. Germline CDR1 is MNHNY and CDR2 is SVGAGI (reference sequence). The germline V and J ends were trimmed by 6 bases and 2 bases, with 5 bases remaining between them. CDR3 protein: CASSPTYNEQFF. CDR3 bases: TGTGCCAGCAGCCCCACCTACAATGAGCAGTTCTTC.